One and the same sample provided the 9 T cell receptor beta chains below, sequenced in a study of Siglec-9 on CD8 T cells in melanoma. Data came from immunoSEQ multiplex PCR; TCRdb stores just in-frame clones and leaves some out. The sample holds about 30,000 clones, 80% seen once. Sequencing input: Siglec-9- CD8+ T cells sorted from blood. The origin of the receptors is a human donor in good health.

On this clone itself: The germline gene is not matched at one end of the junction; a read error may be the cause. The chain combines TRBV2 with TRBJ1-5, with D perhaps matching TRBD1 (5 bases). The germline V gene has CDR1 SNHLY and CDR2 FYNNEI. This CDR3 has 14 amino acids. CDR3 in amino acids: CASGDSVSNQPQHF. The CDR3 DNA reads as TGTGCCAGCGGTGACAGTGTTAGCAATCAGCCCCAGCATTTT.

This rearrangement joins TRBV27 to TRBJ1-5; TRBD1 matches 7 bases. Looked up from germline, CDR1 is MNHEY and CDR2 is SMNVEV (reference sequence). CDR3 length equals 16 residues. The J segment lost 5 bases and the V segment lost 3 bases, leaving 10 bases of the junction unmatched. For the CDR3, the DNA is TGTGCCAGCAGTTTGTCAGCAGGGGGGGGTCATCAGCCCCAGCATTTT. Its translation is CASSLSAGGGHQPQHF.

V is TRBV7-8 and J is TRBJ1-3; D gene uncertain. CDR3 length equals 15 residues. Per germline, CDR1 SGHVS and CDR2 FQNEAQ. V lost 1 base and J 1 base, leaving 8 bases between the germline ends. Written as DNA, the CDR3 is TGTGCCAGCAGCTTAGTGGGCGGGTCTGGAAACACCATATATTTT. It encodes CASSLVGGSGNTIYF.

The chain joins TRBV6-5 to TRBJ2-5, with 10 bases identical to TRBD1. The CDR3 contains 14 residues. Germline trimming cut 6 bases from V and 4 bases from J; bases unmatched to any gene: 5. The germline CDR1 and CDR2 sequences are MNHEY and SVGAGI. The CDR3 loop reads CASRSDRGLETQYF. Written as DNA, the CDR3 is TGTGCCAGCAGATCGGACAGGGGGTTAGAGACCCAGTACTTC.

A few counts support this clone. The chain recombines TRBV6-4 with TRBJ1-3; D is unresolved. The CDR3 has 13 amino acids. The V gene lost 8 bases and the J gene lost 0 bases, with 8 bases spanning the gap. Germline V CDR1 and CDR2: MRHNA, SNTAGT. The CDR3 DNA follows: TGTGCCAGCGGAGACGGCTCTGGAAACACCATATATTTT. It specifies CASGDGSGNTIYF.

The rearrangement uses TRBV7-9 and TRBJ2-6; the D gene is possibly TRBD2 (5 bases). Germline values: CDR1 SEHNR, CDR2 FQNEAQ (reference sequence). Trimming removed 1 base from V and 2 bases from J, with 18 bases in between. The CDR3 contains 19 residues. The CDR3 region is CASSLGLEEEWAGANVLTF. The CDR3 DNA reads as TGTGCCAGCAGCTTAGGGTTGGAGGAAGAATGGGCTGGGGCCAACGTCCTGACTTTC. The variable domain in full, completed from reference TRBV7-9 and TRBJ2-6, reads DTGVSQNPRHKITKRGQNVTFRCDPISEHNRLYWYRQTLGQGPEFLTYFQNEAQLEKSRLLSDRFSAERPKGSFSTLEIQRTEQGDSAMYLCASSLGLEEEWAGANVLTFGAGSRLTVL.

Remarks on this clone: The CDR3 does not close with the conserved phenylalanine or tryptophan, likely indicating a read error. The DNA is left out, because the CDR3 cannot be placed on it with certainty; the CDR3 is given as TCRdb lists it. The gene calls are TRBV5-1 and TRBJ1-2. Looked up from germline, CDR1 is SGHRS and CDR2 is YFSETQ. A total of 11 residues make up the CDR3, ends included. The CDR3: CANQPGPNILR.

The chain couples TRBV7-6 to TRBJ2-7, with 9 bases aligning to TRBD1. This CDR3 has 21 residues. Germline V gene sequence: CDR1 SGHVS, CDR2 FNYEAQ. The trim removed 0 bases at V and 6 bases at J, leaving 24 bases unmatched. Here the CDR3 DNA reads TGTGCCAGCAGCTTAGCGATCCCAAGACAGACGGGACGGGACAGGGTCGCCGAGCAGTACTTC. It yields the protein CASSLAIPRQTGRDRVAEQYF.

V is TRBV9 and J is TRBJ2-1; the match to TRBD2 covers 15 bases. Trimming took 4 bases from V and 6 from J; bases not matched to a gene: 5. Looked up from germline, CDR1 is SGDLS and CDR2 is YYNGEE. The CDR3 is 16 amino acids. CDR3 sequence: CASSPRTSGRGNEQFF. DNA of the CDR3: TGTGCCAGCAGCCCTAGGACTAGCGGGAGGGGCAATGAGCAGTTCTTC.